Following are 9 T cell receptor beta chains from one sample sequenced in a study of T cells after yellow fever vaccination. Each CDR3 protein is one row after TCRdb ran MiXCR on the 5' RACE reads. The table shows around 100,000 distinct CDR3 sequences, with 8% to 9.5% occurring only once. The sequenced sample was CD8+ T cells sorted from PBMCs, obtained 45 days after the yellow fever booster vaccination. The receptors come from a young man who received the YFV17D yellow fever vaccine.

Many counts were recorded for this clonotype. The chain recombines TRBV20-1 with TRBJ1-2, with D unclear. Trimming took 4 bases from V and 4 from J, leaving 10 bases between them. Germline loops: CDR1 DFQATT, CDR2 SNEGSKA (reference sequence). The CDR3 sequence is 12 residues long. The CDR3 sequence is CSANTDPYGYTF. The CDR3 DNA reads as TGCAGTGCTAACACAGATCCCTATGGCTACACCTTC.

V and J are TRBV3-1 and TRBJ2-1, with D perhaps matching TRBD2 (6 bases). CDR3 length: 15 residues. CDR1 is LGHDT, CDR2 YNNKEL, per germline (reference sequence). Trimming shortened V by 8 bases and J by 2 bases, and 16 bases separated the two germline ends. CDR3 sequence reads: CASCPRDFPYNEQFF. The CDR3 DNA sequence: TGTGCCAGCTGCCCCCGGGACTTTCCCTACAATGAGCAGTTCTTC.

In this sample, this clonotype turned up many times. The chain carries TRBV4-3 and TRBJ2-7; 7 bases map to TRBD2. CDR3 length equals 17 residues. V was pared by 1 base and J by 1 base, with 10 bases of the junction left unmatched. Looked up from germline, CDR1 is LGHNA and CDR2 is YSLEER. CDR3 loop: CASSQAHPAGISYEQYF. The CDR3, as DNA: TGCGCCAGCAGCCAAGCCCATCCAGCGGGGATTTCCTACGAGCAGTACTTC.

The V gene is TRBV9, the J gene TRBJ2-1, with D possibly being TRBD1 (5 bases). The CDR3 extends over 15 amino acids. V was cut by 4 bases and J by 8 bases, with 19 bases left in between. In germline, CDR1 is SGDLS, CDR2 YYNGEE. CDR3 loop: CASSLERIGADEQFF. DNA for the CDR3: TGTGCCAGCAGCTTAGAACGGATAGGGGCCGATGAGCAGTTCTTC.

This clonotype was seen a handful of times. This chain uses TRBV3-1 with TRBJ2-3, with 7 bases aligning to TRBD1. The CDR3 is made up of 16 amino acids. Germline V CDR1 and CDR2: LGHDT, YNNKEL (reference sequence). V trimming: 2 bases; J trimming: 7 bases; junction bases outside the gene matches: 12. CDR3 loop: CASSQRDRVGKYTQYF. In DNA form, the CDR3 reads TGTGCCAGCAGCCAAAGAGACAGGGTCGGGAAATATACGCAGTATTTT.

This clonotype was observed at least ten times. The V and J genes are TRBV7-8 and TRBJ2-2, with D possibly TRBD2 on 6 matching bases. The CDR3 sequence is 16 residues long. Trimming cost V 5 bases and J 2 bases, with 15 bases left between them. Looked up from germline, CDR1 is SGHVS and CDR2 is FQNEAQ. This CDR3 reads CASSTGTSPNTGELFF. CDR3 DNA: TGTGCCAGCAGCACCGGGACTTCACCTAACACCGGGGAGCTGTTTTTT.

This clonotype occurred a few times. The CDR3 DNA follows: TGCAGTGCAACTACCATAATAGCGGGAGATCGCACAGATACGCAGTATTTT. It translates to CSATTIIAGDRTDTQYF. V and J are TRBV20-1 and TRBJ2-3; 9 nucleotides match TRBD2. Germline assignment: CDR1 DFQATT and CDR2 SNEGSKA (reference sequence). The ends lost 6 bases at V and 1 base at J; junction bases unmatched: 14. The CDR3 has 17 amino acids.

In this sample, this clonotype turned up a few times. The chain is built from TRBV7-9 and TRBJ2-5; D is uncertain. V was cut by 5 bases and J by 6 bases, with 13 bases left in between. CDR1 is SEHNR and CDR2 is FQNEAQ in the germline V gene (reference sequence). This CDR3 region has 13 residues. In DNA form, the CDR3 reads TGTGCCAGCAGCCCTGACAATCCCAAGACCCAGTACTTC. Protein sequence: CASSPDNPKTQYF.

This chain uses TRBV5-4 with TRBJ2-1; 12 bases are a match to TRBD2. The CDR3 spans 16 residues. Germline V gene data show CDR1 as SGHNT and CDR2 as YYREEE (reference sequence). V gave up 4 bases and J gave up 3 bases; unmatched junction bases: 5. CDR3 sequence (DNA): TGTGCCAGCAGCGCTAGCGGGAGGGCCCTCTACAATGAGCAGTTCTTC. It translates to CASSASGRALYNEQFF.